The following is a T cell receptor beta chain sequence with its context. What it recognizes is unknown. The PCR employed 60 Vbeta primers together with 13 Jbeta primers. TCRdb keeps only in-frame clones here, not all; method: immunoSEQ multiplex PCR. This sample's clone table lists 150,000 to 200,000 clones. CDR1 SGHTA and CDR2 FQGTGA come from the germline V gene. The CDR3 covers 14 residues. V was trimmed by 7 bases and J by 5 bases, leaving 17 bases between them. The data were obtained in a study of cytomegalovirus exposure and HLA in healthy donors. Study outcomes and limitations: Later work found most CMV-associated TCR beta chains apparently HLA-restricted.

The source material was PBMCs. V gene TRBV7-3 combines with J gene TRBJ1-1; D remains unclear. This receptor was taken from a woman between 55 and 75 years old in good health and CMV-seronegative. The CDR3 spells CASTLLAGATEAFF. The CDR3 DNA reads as TGTGCCAGCACCCTCTTAGCGGGAGCAACTGAAGCTTTCTTT. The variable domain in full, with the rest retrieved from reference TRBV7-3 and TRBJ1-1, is GAGVSQTPSNKVTEKGKYVELRCDPISGHTALYWYRQSLGQGPEFLIYFQGTGAADDSGLPNDRFFAVRPEGSVSTLKIQRTERGDSAVYLCASTLLAGATEAFFGQGTRLTVV.